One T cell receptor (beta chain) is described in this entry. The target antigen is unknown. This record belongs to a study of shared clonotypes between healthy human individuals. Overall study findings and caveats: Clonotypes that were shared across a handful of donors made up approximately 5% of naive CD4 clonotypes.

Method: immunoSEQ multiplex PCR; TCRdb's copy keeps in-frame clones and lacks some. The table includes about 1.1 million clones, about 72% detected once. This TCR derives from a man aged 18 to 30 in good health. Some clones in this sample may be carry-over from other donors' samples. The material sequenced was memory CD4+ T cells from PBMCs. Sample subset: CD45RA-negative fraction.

The CDR3 nucleotides are TGTGCCAGCAGCTCGACTGGGTCTAACACCGGGGAGCTGTTTTTT. It translates to CASSSTGSNTGELFF. The V call is TRBV5-8, the J call TRBJ2-2; no firm D call. Trimming shortened V by 3 bases and J by 2 bases, and 11 bases separated the two germline ends. The CDR3 spans 15 residues. Germline V CDR1 and CDR2: SGHTS, YDEGEE.